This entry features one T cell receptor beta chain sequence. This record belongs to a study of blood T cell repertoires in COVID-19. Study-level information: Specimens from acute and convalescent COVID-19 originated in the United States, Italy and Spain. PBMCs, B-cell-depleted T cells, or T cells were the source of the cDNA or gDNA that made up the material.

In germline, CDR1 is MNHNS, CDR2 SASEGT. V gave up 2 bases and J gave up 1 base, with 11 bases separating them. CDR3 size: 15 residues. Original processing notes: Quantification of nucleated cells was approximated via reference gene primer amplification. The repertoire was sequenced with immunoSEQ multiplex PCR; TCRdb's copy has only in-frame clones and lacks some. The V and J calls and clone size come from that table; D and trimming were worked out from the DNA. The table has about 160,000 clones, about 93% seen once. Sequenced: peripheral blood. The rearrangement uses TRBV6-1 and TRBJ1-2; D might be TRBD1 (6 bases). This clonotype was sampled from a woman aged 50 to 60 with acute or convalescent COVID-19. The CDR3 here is CASSERWTDNYGYTF. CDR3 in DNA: TGTGCCAGCAGTGAAAGATGGACAGATAACTATGGCTACACCTTC.